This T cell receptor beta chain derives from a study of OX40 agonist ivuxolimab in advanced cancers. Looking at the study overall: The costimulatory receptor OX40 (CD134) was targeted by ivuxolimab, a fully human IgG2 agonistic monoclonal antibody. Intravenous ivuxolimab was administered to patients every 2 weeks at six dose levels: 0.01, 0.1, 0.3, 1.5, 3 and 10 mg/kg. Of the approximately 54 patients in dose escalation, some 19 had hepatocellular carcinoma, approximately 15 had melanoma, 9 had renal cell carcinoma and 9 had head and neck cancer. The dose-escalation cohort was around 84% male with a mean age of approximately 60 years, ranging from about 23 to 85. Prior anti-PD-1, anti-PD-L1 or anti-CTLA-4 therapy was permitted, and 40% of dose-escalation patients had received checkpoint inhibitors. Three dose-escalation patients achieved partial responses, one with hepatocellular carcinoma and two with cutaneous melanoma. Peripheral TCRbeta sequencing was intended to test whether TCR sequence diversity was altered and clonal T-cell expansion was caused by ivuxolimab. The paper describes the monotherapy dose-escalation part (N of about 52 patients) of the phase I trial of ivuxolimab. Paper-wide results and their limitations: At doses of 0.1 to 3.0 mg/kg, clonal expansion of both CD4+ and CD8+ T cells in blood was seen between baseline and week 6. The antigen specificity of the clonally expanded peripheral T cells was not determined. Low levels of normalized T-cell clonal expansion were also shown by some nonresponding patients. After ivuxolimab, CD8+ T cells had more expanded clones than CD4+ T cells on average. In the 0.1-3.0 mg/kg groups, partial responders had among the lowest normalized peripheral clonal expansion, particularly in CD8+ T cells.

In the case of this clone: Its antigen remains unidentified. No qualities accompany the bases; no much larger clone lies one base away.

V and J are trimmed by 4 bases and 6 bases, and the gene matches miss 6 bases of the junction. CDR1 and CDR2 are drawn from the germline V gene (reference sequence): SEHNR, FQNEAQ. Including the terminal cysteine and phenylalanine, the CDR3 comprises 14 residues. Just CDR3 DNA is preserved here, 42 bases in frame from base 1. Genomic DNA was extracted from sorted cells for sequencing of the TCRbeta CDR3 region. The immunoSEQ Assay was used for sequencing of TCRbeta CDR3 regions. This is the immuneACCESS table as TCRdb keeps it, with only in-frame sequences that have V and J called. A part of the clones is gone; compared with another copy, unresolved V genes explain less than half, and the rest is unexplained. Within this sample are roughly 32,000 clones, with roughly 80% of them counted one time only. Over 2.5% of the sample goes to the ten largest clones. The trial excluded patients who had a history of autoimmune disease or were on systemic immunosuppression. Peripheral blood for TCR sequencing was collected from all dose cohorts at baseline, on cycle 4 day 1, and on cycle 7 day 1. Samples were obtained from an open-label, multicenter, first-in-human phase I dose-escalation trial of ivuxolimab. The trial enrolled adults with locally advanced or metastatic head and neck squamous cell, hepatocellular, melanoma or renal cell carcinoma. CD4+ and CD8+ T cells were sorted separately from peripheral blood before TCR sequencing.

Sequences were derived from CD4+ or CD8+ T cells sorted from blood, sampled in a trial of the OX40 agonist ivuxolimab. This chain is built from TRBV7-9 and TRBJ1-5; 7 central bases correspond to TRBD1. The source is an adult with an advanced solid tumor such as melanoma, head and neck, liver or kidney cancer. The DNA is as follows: TGTGCCAGCAGCTCCGACAGGGTCATTCAGCCCCAGCATTTT. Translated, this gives CASSSDRVIQPQHF.